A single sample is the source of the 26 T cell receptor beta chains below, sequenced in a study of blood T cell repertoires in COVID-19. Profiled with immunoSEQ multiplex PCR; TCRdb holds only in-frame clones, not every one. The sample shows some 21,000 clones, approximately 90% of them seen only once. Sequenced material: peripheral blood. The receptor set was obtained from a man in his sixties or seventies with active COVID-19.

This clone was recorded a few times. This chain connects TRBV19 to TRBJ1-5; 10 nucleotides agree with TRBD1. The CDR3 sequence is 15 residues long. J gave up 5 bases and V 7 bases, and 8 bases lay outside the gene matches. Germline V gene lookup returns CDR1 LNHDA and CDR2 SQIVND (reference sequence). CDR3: CASTDRDRGYQPQHF. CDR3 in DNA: TGTGCCAGTACTGACCGGGACAGGGGCTATCAGCCCCAGCATTTT.

The CDR3 reads CASSYWGRQETQYF. The CDR3 DNA is TGTGCCAGCAGTTACTGGGGGAGGCAAGAGACCCAGTACTTC. This chain joins TRBV6-5 and TRBJ2-5; D might be TRBD2 (6 bases). This CDR3 comprises 14 residues. V was cut by 1 base and J by 2 bases, with 8 bases left in between. The V gene's germline CDR1 is MNHEY and CDR2 SVGAGI.

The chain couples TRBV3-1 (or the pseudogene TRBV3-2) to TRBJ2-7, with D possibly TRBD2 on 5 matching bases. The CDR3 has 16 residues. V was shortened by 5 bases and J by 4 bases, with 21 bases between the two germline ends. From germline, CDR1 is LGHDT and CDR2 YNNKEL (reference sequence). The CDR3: CASSEIGVTPPYEQYF. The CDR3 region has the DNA TGTGCCAGCAGCGAGATCGGGGTGACTCCCCCTTACGAGCAGTACTTC.

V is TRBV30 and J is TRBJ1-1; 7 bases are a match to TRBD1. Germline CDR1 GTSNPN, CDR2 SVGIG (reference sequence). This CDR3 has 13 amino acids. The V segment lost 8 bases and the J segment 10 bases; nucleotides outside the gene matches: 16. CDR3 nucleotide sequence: TGTGCCGGATGGACAGGCTATCTTGCCTTAGCTTTCTTT. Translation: CAGWTGYLALAFF.

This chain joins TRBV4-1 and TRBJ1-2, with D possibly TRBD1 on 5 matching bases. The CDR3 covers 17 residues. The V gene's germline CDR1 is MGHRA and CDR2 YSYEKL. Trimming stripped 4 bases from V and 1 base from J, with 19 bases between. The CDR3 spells CASSPNTRARNNYGYTF. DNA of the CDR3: TGCGCCAGCAGCCCGAACACCAGGGCCCGAAATAACTATGGCTACACCTTC.

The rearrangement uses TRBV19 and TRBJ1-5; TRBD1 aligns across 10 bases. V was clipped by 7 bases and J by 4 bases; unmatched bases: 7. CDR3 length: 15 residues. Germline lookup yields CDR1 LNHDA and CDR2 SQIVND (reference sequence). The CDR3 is CASNSDRGPNQPQHF. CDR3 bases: TGTGCCAGTAACTCCGACAGGGGGCCAAATCAGCCCCAGCATTTT.

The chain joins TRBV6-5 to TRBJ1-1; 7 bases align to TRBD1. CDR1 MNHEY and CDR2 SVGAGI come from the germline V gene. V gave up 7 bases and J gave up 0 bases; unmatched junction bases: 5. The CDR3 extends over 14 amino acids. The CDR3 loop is CASTTGALNTEAFF. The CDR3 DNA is TGTGCCAGCACCACAGGGGCCCTGAACACTGAAGCTTTCTTT.

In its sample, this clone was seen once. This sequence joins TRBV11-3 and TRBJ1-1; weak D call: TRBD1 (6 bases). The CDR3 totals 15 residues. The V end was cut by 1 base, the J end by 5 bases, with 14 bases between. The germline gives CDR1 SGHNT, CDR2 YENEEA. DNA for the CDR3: TGTGCCAGCAGCTTAGGTGTACAGGGATGGACTGAAGCTTTCTTT. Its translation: CASSLGVQGWTEAFF. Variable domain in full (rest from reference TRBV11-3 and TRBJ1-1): EAGVVQSPRYKIIEKKQPVAFWCNPISGHNTLYWYLQNLGQGPELLIRYENEEAVDDSQLPKDRFSAERLKGVDSTLKIQPAELGDSAVYLCASSLGVQGWTEAFFGQGTRLTVV.

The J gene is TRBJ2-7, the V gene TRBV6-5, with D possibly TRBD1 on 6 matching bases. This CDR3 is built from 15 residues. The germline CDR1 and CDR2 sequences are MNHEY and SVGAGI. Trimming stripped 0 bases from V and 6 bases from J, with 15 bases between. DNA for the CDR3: TGTGCCAGCAGTTACTCGACAGGAAGACCCATCGAGCAGTACTTC. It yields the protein CASSYSTGRPIEQYF.

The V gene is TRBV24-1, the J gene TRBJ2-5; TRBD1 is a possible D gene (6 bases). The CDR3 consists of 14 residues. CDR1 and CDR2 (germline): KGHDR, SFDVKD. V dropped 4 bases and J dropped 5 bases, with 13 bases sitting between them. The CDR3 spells CATSDPGQTETQYF. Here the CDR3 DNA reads TGTGCCACCAGTGACCCCGGACAGACGGAGACCCAGTACTTC.

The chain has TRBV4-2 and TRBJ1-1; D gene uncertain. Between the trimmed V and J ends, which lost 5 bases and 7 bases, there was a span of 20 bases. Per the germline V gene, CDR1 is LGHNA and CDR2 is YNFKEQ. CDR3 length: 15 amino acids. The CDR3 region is CASSFPGRDTGEAFF. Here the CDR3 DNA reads TGTGCCAGCAGCTTCCCTGGGAGGGATACGGGTGAAGCTTTCTTT.

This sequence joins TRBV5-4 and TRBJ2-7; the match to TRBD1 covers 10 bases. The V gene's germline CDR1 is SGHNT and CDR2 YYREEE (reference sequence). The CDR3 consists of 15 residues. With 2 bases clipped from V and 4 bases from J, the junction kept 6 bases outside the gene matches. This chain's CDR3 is CASSFKDRGTYEQYF. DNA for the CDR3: TGTGCCAGCAGCTTCAAGGACAGGGGGACGTACGAGCAGTACTTC.

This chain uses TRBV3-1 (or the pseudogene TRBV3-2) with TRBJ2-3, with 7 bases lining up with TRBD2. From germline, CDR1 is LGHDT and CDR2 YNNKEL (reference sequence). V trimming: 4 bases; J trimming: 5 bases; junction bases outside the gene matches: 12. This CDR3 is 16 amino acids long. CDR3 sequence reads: CASSLSWEGWGDTQYF. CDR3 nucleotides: TGTGCCAGCAGCCTCAGTTGGGAGGGGTGGGGAGATACGCAGTATTTT.

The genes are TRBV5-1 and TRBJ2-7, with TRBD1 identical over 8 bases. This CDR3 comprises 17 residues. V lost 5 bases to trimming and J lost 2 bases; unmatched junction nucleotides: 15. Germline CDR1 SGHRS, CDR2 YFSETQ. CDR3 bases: TGCGCCAGCAGTAAGGCTGGACAGGGAGTGCCTCCCTACGAGCAGTACTTC. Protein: CASSKAGQGVPPYEQYF.

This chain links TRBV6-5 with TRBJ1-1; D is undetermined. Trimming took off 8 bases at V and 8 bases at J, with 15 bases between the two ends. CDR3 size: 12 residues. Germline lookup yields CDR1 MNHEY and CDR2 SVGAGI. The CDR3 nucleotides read TGTGCCAGCGGACCCCTGGACTCAGAAGCTTTCTTT. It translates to CASGPLDSEAFF.

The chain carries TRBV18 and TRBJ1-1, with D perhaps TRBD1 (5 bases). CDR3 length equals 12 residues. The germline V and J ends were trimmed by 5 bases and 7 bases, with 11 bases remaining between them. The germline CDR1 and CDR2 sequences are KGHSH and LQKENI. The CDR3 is CASSEATVEAFF. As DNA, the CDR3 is TGTGCCAGCTCAGAGGCGACAGTTGAAGCTTTCTTT.

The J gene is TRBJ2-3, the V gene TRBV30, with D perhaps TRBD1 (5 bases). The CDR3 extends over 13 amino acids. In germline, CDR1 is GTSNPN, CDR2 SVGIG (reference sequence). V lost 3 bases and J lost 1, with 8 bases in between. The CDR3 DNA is TGTGCCTGGAGGGTCAGGGGCACAGATACGCAGTATTTT. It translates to CAWRVRGTDTQYF.

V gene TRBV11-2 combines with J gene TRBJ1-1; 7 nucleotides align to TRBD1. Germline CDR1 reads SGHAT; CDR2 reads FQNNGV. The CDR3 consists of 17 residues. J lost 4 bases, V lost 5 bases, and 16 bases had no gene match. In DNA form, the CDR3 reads TGTGCCAGCAGCCCCTATGGGCGCGGAAGGGGGCCCACTGAAGCTTTCTTT. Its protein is CASSPYGRGRGPTEAFF.

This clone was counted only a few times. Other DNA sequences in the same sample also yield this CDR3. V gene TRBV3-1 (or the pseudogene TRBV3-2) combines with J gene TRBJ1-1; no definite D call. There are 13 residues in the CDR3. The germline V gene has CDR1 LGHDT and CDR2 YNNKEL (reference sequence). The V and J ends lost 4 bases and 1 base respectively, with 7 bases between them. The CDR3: CASSRGGNTEAFF. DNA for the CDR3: TGTGCCAGCAGCCGGGGAGGGAACACTGAAGCTTTCTTT.

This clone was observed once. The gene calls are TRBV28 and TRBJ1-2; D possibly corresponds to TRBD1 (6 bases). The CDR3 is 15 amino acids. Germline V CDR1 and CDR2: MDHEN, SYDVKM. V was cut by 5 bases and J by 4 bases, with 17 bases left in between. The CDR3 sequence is CASSKSMTGPYGYTF. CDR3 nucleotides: TGTGCCAGCAGTAAGTCGATGACAGGCCCCTATGGCTACACCTTC.

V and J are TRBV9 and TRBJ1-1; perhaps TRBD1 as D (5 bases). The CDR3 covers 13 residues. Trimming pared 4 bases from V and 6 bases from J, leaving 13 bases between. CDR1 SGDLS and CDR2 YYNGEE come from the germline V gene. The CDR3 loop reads CASSTQTGAEAFF. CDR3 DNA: TGTGCCAGCAGCACCCAAACAGGTGCTGAAGCTTTCTTT.

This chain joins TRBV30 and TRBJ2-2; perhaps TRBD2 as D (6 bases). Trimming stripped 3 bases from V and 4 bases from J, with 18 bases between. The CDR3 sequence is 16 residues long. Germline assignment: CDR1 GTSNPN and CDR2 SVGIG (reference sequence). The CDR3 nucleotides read TGTGCCTGGAGCGTCCGTGGAGGACTACTCACCGGGGAGCTGTTTTTT. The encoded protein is CAWSVRGGLLTGELFF. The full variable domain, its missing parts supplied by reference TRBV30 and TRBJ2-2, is SQTIHQWPATLVQPVGSPLSLECTVEGTSNPNLYWYRQAAGRGLQLLFYSVGIGQISSEVPQNLSASRPQDRQFILSSKKLLLSDSGFYLCAWSVRGGLLTGELFFGEGSRLTVL.

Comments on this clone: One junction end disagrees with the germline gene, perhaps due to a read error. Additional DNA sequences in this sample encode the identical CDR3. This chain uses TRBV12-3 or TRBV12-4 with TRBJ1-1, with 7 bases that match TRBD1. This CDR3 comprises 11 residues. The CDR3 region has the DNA TGTGCCAGCAGAAACAGGGGTGAAGCCTTCTTT. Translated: CASRNRGEAFF.

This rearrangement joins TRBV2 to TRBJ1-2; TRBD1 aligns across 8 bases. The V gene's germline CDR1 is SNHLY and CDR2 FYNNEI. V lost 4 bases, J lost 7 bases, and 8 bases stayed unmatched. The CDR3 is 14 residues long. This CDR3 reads CASSVEDRVGGYTF. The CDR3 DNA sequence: TGTGCCAGCAGTGTCGAGGACAGGGTTGGTGGCTACACCTTC.

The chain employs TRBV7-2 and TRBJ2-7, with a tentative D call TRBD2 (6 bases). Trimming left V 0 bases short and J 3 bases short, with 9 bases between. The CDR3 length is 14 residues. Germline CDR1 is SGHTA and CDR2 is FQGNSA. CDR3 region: CASSLALDYYEQYF. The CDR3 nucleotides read TGTGCCAGCAGCTTAGCGCTGGACTACTACGAGCAGTACTTC.

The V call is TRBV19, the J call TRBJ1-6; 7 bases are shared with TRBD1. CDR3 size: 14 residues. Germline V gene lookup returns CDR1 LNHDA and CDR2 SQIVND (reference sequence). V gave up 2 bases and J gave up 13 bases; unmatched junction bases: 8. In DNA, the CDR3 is TGTGCCAGTAGTATAAACAGGGGAGTATTTCCCCTCCACTTT. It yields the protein CASSINRGVFPLHF.